The 2 T cell receptor beta chains in this list originate from one sample, sequenced in a study of cytomegalovirus exposure and HLA in healthy donors. PCR primers comprised 60 Vbeta and 13 Jbeta primers. The method was immunoSEQ multiplex PCR; TCRdb's version includes in-frame clones alone and lacks a portion of them. Of approximately 93,000 clones in the sample, around three fifths were seen once. The sequencing input was PBMCs. The receptors stem from a boy aged 5 to 17 in good health and CMV-seropositive.

This chain joins TRBV10-3 and TRBJ2-2, with 7 bases aligning to TRBD1. This CDR3 is 15 amino acids long. Germline V gives CDR1 ENHRY, CDR2 SYGVKD. The ends lost 6 bases at V and 5 bases at J; junction bases unmatched: 9. CDR3 sequence (DNA): TGTGCCATCAGCCCCAGGGGGTGGAGGACCGGGGAGCTGTTTTTT. It translates to CAISPRGWRTGELFF.

The chain couples TRBV5-1 to TRBJ2-6; no firm D call. The CDR3 extends over 15 amino acids. From germline, CDR1 is SGHRS and CDR2 YFSETQ. Trimming removed 3 bases at V and 0 bases at J, with 7 bases between. In DNA, the CDR3 is TGCGCCAGCAGCTCCCTGTCCTCTGGGGCCAACGTCCTGACTTTC. Its translation is CASSSLSSGANVLTF. Full variable domain (remainder filled in from reference TRBV5-1 and TRBJ2-6): KAGVTQTPRYLIKTRGQQVTLSCSPISGHRSVSWYQQTPGQGLQFLFEYFSETQRNKGNFPGRFSGRQFSNSRSEMNVSTLELGDSALYLCASSSLSSGANVLTFGAGSRLTVL.